The 9 T cell receptor beta chains below all came from one sample that was sequenced in a study of shared clonotypes between healthy human individuals. The data were produced by immunoSEQ multiplex PCR, yet TCRdb's version contains in-frame clones alone and is incomplete. Of roughly 2.1 million clones in the sample, around 93% were seen once. Only CD45RO-negative cells positively selected for CCR7 counted as naive CD8 cells, so terminally differentiated effector memory CD45RA+ cells were excluded. The source material was naive CD8+ T cells from PBMCs. All receptors derive from a young man in good health. Some clones in this sample may be carry-over from other donors' samples.

The rearrangement uses TRBV19 and TRBJ2-2; D ambiguous. The germline gives CDR1 LNHDA, CDR2 SQIVND (reference sequence). V dropped 7 bases and J dropped 3 bases, with 12 bases sitting between them. The CDR3 has 14 amino acids. CDR3 sequence (DNA): TGTGCCAGTATCGGAGATAGGGACACCGGGGAGCTGTTTTTT. Translated, it gives CASIGDRDTGELFF. The full variable domain, in which reference TRBV19 and TRBJ2-2 provide the parts outside the CDR3, is DGGITQSPKYLFRKEGQNVTLSCEQNLNHDAMYWYRQDPGQGLRLIYYSQIVNDFQKGDIAEGYSVSREKKESFPLTVTSAQKNPTAFYLCASIGDRDTGELFFGEGSRLTVL.

The chain is built from TRBV7-9 and TRBJ2-7; D remains unclear. With 7 bases removed from V and 6 bases from J, the gap between germline ends came to 7 bases. Germline lookup yields CDR1 SEHNR and CDR2 FQNEAQ (reference sequence). The CDR3 has 10 residues. The CDR3 spells CASTRPEQYF. The CDR3 region has the DNA TGTGCCAGCACCCGGCCCGAGCAGTACTTC.

The V gene is TRBV7-6, the J gene TRBJ2-1; D is perhaps TRBD2 (5 bases). The CDR3 is made up of 16 amino acids. Trimming took off 5 bases at V and 0 bases at J, with 14 bases between the two ends. Germline loops: CDR1 SGHVS, CDR2 FNYEAQ. The CDR3 DNA is TGTGCCAGCAGCCAGCTGTGGAGCGGCTCCTACAATGAGCAGTTCTTC. This sequence encodes CASSQLWSGSYNEQFF.

The V and J genes are TRBV5-4 and TRBJ1-4, with a weak D call TRBD1 (5 bases). Germline V gene data show CDR1 as SGHNT and CDR2 as YYREEE (reference sequence). This CDR3 comprises 16 residues. Trimming took 2 bases from V and 0 from J, leaving 11 bases between them. CDR3 protein: CASSFGTDATNEKLFF. The DNA for the CDR3 is TGTGCCAGCAGCTTCGGGACCGATGCAACTAATGAAAAACTGTTTTTT. Supplemented by reference TRBV5-4 and TRBJ1-4, the full variable domain reads ETGVTQSPTHLIKTRGQQVTLRCSSQSGHNTVSWYQQALGQGPQFIFQYYREEENGRGNFPPRFSGLQFPNYSSELNVNALELDDSALYLCASSFGTDATNEKLFFGSGTQLSVL.

The J gene is TRBJ2-2, the V gene TRBV18; TRBD1 matches at 8 bases. The CDR3 consists of 18 residues. After removal of 5 bases from V and 4 bases from J, the junction contained 15 bases not matched to a gene. The germline CDR1 and CDR2 sequences are KGHSH and LQKENI. The CDR3, as DNA: TGTGCCAGCTCAAACACCGGGACAGGCTTCGTGGTCACCGGGGAGCTGTTTTTT. Encoded protein: CASSNTGTGFVVTGELFF. Looking up the rest from reference TRBV18 and TRBJ2-2 gives the full variable domain: NAGVMQNPRHLVRRRGQEARLRCSPMKGHSHVYWYRQLPEEGLKFMVYLQKENIIDESGMPKERFSAEFPKEGPSILRIQQVVRGDSAAYFCASSNTGTGFVVTGELFFGEGSRLTVL.

This clone was seen only once. The chain employs TRBV5-1 and TRBJ2-7, with D perhaps TRBD1 (5 bases). The CDR3 sequence is 13 residues long. V shed 2 bases and J shed 5 bases, with 11 bases lying between them. The germline gives CDR1 SGHRS, CDR2 YFSETQ. Here the CDR3 reads CASSLIGAHEQYF. In DNA form, the CDR3 reads TGCGCCAGCAGCTTAATTGGGGCCCACGAGCAGTACTTC.

The chain joins TRBV28 to TRBJ2-7; 7 nucleotides align to TRBD2. Per the germline V gene, CDR1 is MDHEN and CDR2 is SYDVKM. V lost 6 bases to trimming and J lost 6 bases; unmatched junction nucleotides: 11. The CDR3 sequence is 14 residues long. The CDR3 bases are TGTGCCAGCAGCCCCCTAGCGGAACCCCTCGAGCAGTACTTC. Translated, it gives CASSPLAEPLEQYF.

V usage is TRBV6-6 and J usage is TRBJ1-2, with TRBD1 matching 10 bases. Germline V CDR1 and CDR2: MNHNY, SVGAGI (reference sequence). The CDR3 is 12 amino acids. V shed 11 bases and J 8 bases; nucleotides not matched to a gene: 8. The CDR3 nucleotides read TGTGCCCGAGACAGGGGGCGGTCCGGCTACACCTTC. The encoded protein is CARDRGRSGYTF.

Here the CDR3 reads CASSLNLALAYNEQFF. The CDR3 DNA is TGTGCCAGCAGCTTAAACCTAGCTCTAGCCTACAATGAGCAGTTCTTC. This sequence joins TRBV7-2 and TRBJ2-1; possible D gene TRBD2, 5 bases. Germline V gene sequence: CDR1 SGHTA, CDR2 FQGNSA. Between the trimmed V and J ends, which lost 2 bases and 2 bases, there was a span of 13 bases. CDR3 size: 16 residues.